This entry describes one T cell receptor (beta chain). This sample was included in a study of blood T cell repertoires in COVID-19. The junction had 12 bases not matched to a gene; V was cut back by 8 bases and J by 9 bases. Germline V gene lookup returns CDR1 SGHDN and CDR2 FVKESK. This CDR3 contains 14 residues. The authors' processing: Amplification from reference gene primers served as the basis for estimated nucleated cell counts. Sequenced by immunoSEQ multiplex PCR; TCRdb stores in-frame clones only, minus some. The V and J calls and the clone size are those of that table, but D and trimming were determined from the DNA. The table shows 190,000 or so clones, with approximately 82% occurring only once.

This TCR was sampled from a human donor with acute or convalescent COVID-19. The donor label of this sample is uncertain. V is TRBV14 and J is TRBJ2-1, with TRBD2 matching over 8 bases. Sequences were obtained from peripheral blood. CDR3 nucleotide sequence: TGTGCCAGCCGGACGAAAACTAGCGGCGGTGAGCAGTTCTTC. This codes for CASRTKTSGGEQFF. The variable domain in full, completed from reference TRBV14 and TRBJ2-1, reads EAGVTQFPSHSVIEKGQTVTLRCDPISGHDNLYWYRRVMGKEIKFLLHFVKESKQDESGMPNNRFLAERTGGTYSTLKVQPAELEDSGVYFCASRTKTSGGEQFFGPGTRLTVL.